Below, one T cell receptor (beta chain) is given with its context. Antigen: not known. The data were obtained in a study of CD8 T cells in Susac syndrome. Findings and caveats of the study: The study conceded that relatively few individuals underwent its TCR sequencing and HLA analysis.

Negative isolation was used for CD8+ and CD4+ T cells and FACS enrichment for TEMRA cells. RNA amounts of roughly 0.45 to 1 ug underwent reverse transcription with random hexamers. TCRdb passed the immunoSEQ multiplex PCR reads through MiXCR, listing each CDR3 protein once. Of a few hundred thousand distinct CDR3 sequences listed, 92% are singletons. Germline V gene sequence: CDR1 SGHRS, CDR2 YFSETQ. Deletions cut 1 base from V and 2 bases from J, with 15 bases between. The CDR3 extends over 16 amino acids. Sequenced input: CD4+ T cells from PBMCs. This sequence originates from a human donor with multiple sclerosis. The V gene is TRBV5-1, the J gene TRBJ2-5; D remains ambiguous. The CDR3 nucleotides are TGCGCCAGCAGCTTGACCCCCCAGCTCCGGCAAGAGACCCAGTACTTC. The encoded protein is CASSLTPQLRQETQYF.